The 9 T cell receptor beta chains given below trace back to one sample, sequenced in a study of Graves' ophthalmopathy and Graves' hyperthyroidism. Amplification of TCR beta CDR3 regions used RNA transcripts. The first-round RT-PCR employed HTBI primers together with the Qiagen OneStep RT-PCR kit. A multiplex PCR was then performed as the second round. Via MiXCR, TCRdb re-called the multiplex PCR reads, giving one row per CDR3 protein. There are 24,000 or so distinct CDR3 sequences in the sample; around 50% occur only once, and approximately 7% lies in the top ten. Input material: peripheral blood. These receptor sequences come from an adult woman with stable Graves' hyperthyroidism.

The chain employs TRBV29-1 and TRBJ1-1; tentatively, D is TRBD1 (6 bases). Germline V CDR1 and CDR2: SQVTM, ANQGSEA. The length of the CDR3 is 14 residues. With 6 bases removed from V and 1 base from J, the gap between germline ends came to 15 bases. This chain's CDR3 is CSVGANLWNTEAFF. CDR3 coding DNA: TGCAGCGTGGGGGCAAACCTTTGGAACACTGAAGCTTTCTTT.

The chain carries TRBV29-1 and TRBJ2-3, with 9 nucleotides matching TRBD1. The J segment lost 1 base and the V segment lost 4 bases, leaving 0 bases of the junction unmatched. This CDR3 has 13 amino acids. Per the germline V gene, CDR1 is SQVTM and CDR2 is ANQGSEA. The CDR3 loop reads CSVGTGGTDTQYF. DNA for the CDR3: TGCAGCGTTGGGACAGGGGGCACAGATACGCAGTATTTT.

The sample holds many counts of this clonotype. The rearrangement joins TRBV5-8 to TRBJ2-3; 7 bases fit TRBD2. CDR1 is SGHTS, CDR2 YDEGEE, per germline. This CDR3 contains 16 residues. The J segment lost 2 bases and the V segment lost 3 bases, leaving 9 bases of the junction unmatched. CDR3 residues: CASSSQTSTHTDTQYF. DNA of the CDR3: TGTGCCAGCAGCTCTCAGACTAGCACACACACAGATACGCAGTATTTT.

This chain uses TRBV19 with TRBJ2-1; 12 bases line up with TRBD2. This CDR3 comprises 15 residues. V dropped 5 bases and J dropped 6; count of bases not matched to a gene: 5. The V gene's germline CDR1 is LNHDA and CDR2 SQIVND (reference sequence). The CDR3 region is CASSALAGGGNEQFF. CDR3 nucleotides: TGTGCCAGTAGTGCCCTAGCGGGAGGGGGCAATGAGCAGTTCTTC.

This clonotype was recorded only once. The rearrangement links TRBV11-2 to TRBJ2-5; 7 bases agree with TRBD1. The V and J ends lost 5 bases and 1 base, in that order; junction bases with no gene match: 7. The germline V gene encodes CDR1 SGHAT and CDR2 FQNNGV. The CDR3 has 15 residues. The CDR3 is CASSTPRTGQETQYF. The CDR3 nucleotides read TGTGCCAGCAGCACCCCCCGGACAGGCCAAGAGACCCAGTACTTC.

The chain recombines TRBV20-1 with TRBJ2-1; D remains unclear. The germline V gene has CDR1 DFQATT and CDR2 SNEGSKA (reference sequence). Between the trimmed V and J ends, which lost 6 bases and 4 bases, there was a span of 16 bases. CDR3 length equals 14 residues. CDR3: CSALTPKVYNEQFF. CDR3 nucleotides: TGCAGTGCCCTTACTCCTAAGGTATACAATGAGCAGTTCTTC.

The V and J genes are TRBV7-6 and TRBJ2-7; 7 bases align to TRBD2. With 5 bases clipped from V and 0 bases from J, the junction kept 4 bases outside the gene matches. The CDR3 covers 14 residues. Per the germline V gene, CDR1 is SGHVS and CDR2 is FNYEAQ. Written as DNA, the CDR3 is TGTGCCAGCAGCAGGGGACTATACTCCTACGAGCAGTACTTC. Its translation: CASSRGLYSYEQYF. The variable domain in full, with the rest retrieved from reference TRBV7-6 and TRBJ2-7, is GAGVSQSPRYKVTKRGQDVALRCDPISGHVSLYWYRQALGQGPEFLTYFNYEAQQDKSGLPNDRFSAERPEGSISTLTIQRTEQRDSAMYRCASSRGLYSYEQYFGPGTRLTVT.

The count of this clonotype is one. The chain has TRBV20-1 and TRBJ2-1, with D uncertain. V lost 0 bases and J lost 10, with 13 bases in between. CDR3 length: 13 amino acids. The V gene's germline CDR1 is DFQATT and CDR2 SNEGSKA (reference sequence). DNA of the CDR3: TGCAGTGCTAGAGATCCCCTCGCGATAGAGCAGTTCTTC. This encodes CSARDPLAIEQFF.

The chain's CDR3 is CSARARDSYNEQFF. The CDR3 DNA reads as TGCAGTGCTAGAGCTAGGGACTCCTACAATGAGCAGTTCTTC. The rearrangement uses TRBV20-1 and TRBJ2-1, with no clear D. The germline CDR1 and CDR2 sequences are DFQATT and SNEGSKA (reference sequence). This CDR3 comprises 14 residues. The ends were cut back, 1 base at V and 0 bases at J, with 7 bases in the middle.